Listed below are T cell receptor beta chains from one sample, sequenced in a study of blood T cell repertoires in COVID-19. TCRdb's copy holds only in-frame clones and misses some; the assay was immunoSEQ multiplex PCR. In the table there are 50,000 to 65,000 clones, approximately 87% of which are singletons. The material sequenced was peripheral blood. Every receptor here comes from a human donor in a cohort sampled during active COVID-19. Both conserved end residues are part of each CDR3. Each record gives: V gene, D gene, J gene, CDR3 protein, CDR3 DNA. D genes are given only for firm matches.

TRBV7-8,-,TRBJ2-5,CASRRGAEETQYF,TGTGCCAGCCGACGGGGGGCGGAAGAGACCCAGTACTTC
TRBV5-1,-,TRBJ2-7,CASSLGSGNEQYF,TGCGCCAGCAGCCTGGGGTCGGGTAACGAGCAGTACTTC
TRBV6-2/TRBV6-3,-,TRBJ2-7,CASSYSPPLAYTTEQYF,TGTGCCAGCAGTTACTCGCCTCCACTAGCCTACACGACGGAGCAGTACTTC
TRBV7-8,-,TRBJ2-3,CASSLAGLITDTQYF,TGTGCCAGCAGCTTAGCGGGACTCATCACAGATACGCAGTATTTT
TRBV14,TRBD2,TRBJ2-3,CASSHGGTDTQYF,TGTGCCAGCAGCCACGGGGGGACAGATACGCAGTATTTT
TRBV29-1,TRBD2,TRBJ2-3,CSVPPGLAGGSDTQYF,TGCAGCGTTCCGCCGGGACTAGCGGGAGGGTCTGATACGCAGTATTTT
TRBV29-1,-,TRBJ2-1,CSVVVNNEQFF,TGCAGCGTTGTTGTAAACAATGAGCAGTTCTTC
TRBV19,TRBD1,TRBJ2-3,CASSTPGQGTDTQYF,TGTGCCAGTAGTACCCCGGGACAGGGCACAGATACGCAGTATTTT
TRBV9,-,TRBJ2-7,CASSVRDSYYEQYF,TGTGCCAGCAGCGTCCGGGACTCTTACTACGAGCAGTACTTC
TRBV18,-,TRBJ1-5,CASSPRQNSNQPQHF,TGTGCCAGCTCACCGAGACAGAATAGCAATCAGCCCCAGCATTTT
TRBV5-1,TRBD1,TRBJ2-7,CASSLAGQGAGEQYF,TGCGCCAGCAGCTTGGCCGGGCAGGGGGCTGGTGAGCAGTACTTC
TRBV4-1,-,TRBJ1-4,CASSQERAGTTNEKLFF,TGCGCCAGCAGCCAAGAGAGGGCAGGTACAACTAATGAAAAACTGTTTTTT
TRBV7-2,TRBD1,TRBJ2-7,CASSLEQGASYEQYF,TGTGCCAGCAGCTTAGAGCAGGGGGCCTCCTACGAGCAGTACTTC